The rows below give T cell receptor beta chains drawn from one sample of a study of T cell repertoires in cytomegalovirus infection. Their antigens are not known. TCRdb ran MiXCR on the reads and lists one entry per CDR3 protein. The data contain roughly 920,000 distinct CDR3 sequences, less than 40% of them seen just once; the ten biggest clones take up around 15%. The source was cultured CD8+ T cells from PBMCs, collected from culture after CMV antigen stimulation. These receptors were taken from a human donor in good health (CMV status not recorded). Some clones in this sample may be carry-over from other donors' samples. CDR3s include the opening cysteine and the closing phenylalanine or tryptophan.

TRBJ2-1 | TRBV24-1 | CATSVPGSYNEQFF
TRBJ2-7 | TRBV6-1 | CASSEAAVYEQYF
TRBJ1-3 | TRBV6-6 | CASSYSRSEGNTIYF
TRBJ2-2 | TRBV9 | CASSVTGQGGGELFF
TRBJ2-3 | TRBV7-2 | CASSMLAGPSTDTQYF
TRBJ1-1 | TRBV4-2 | CASSQETGLMNTEAFF
TRBJ2-3 | TRBV4-1 | CASSQYTPGSRVDTQYF
TRBJ1-4 | TRBV27 | CASSSTRDRSNEKLFF
TRBJ1-2 | TRBV6-4 | CASIFRGPNYGYTF
TRBJ1-2 | TRBV7-8 | CASSLAGMGYGYTF
TRBJ2-3 | TRBV6-6 | CASSPGQGRTDTQYF
TRBJ2-3 | TRBV10-3 | CAINGGSTDTQYF
TRBJ2-5 | TRBV6-6 | CASSRTGDYQETQYF
TRBJ2-5 | TRBV5-1 | CASGWTAPRETQYF
TRBJ2-1 | TRBV4-3 | CASSQAPSVVYNEQFF
TRBJ1-2 | TRBV15 | CATSRDRRPNYGYTF
TRBJ1-2 | TRBV9 | CASSVGGQGTNYGYTF
TRBJ2-4 | TRBV6-1 | CASSEATGLAKNIQYF
TRBJ1-1 | TRBV28 | CASSFDRGYTEAFF
TRBJ2-1 | TRBV6-1 | CASSEWRASSYNEQFF
TRBJ2-1 | TRBV28 | CASRLADYNEQFF
TRBJ1-2 | TRBV15 | CATSRDKGFYGYTF
TRBJ2-5 | TRBV25-1 | CASMTVEETQYF
TRBJ1-1 | TRBV7-2 | CASSLETADPEAFF
TRBJ1-3 | TRBV13 | CASSPRVSGNTIYF
TRBJ2-1 | TRBV4-1 | CASSREPGLATYNEQFF
TRBJ1-1 | TRBV7-6 | CASSTPGPVTEAFF
TRBJ2-2 | TRBV5-6 | CASSFGMQGELFF
TRBJ1-2 | TRBV10-3 | CATLISGRKRDYGYTF
TRBJ1-5 | TRBV7-6 | CASSEGTGGEINQPQHF
TRBJ1-1 | TRBV28 | CASSSLPWTGANTEAFF
TRBJ1-2 | TRBV11-2 | CASSPQARTGDNYGYTF
TRBJ2-3 | TRBV6-1 | CASSGLAVLTDTQYF
TRBJ1-2 | TRBV7-8 | CASSLATLGVDGYTF
TRBJ1-4 | TRBV7-2 | CASSLVVGEPTNEKLFF
TRBJ1-6 | TRBV10-3 | CAISEGGTGDNSPLHF
TRBJ1-4 | TRBV5-5 | CASGGSQSEKLFF
TRBJ1-1 | TRBV12-3/TRBV12-4 | CASSPPLDWDTEAFF
TRBJ1-1 | TRBV6-1 | CASSGAPMNTEAFF
TRBJ1-5 | TRBV5-5 | CASRLNTGTVEHQPQHF
TRBJ2-5 | TRBV7-6 | CASSYGGQGVRETQYF
TRBJ2-7 | TRBV15 | CATSRDVGREQYF
TRBJ1-5 | TRBV7-8 | CASSLRRGAGQPQHF
TRBJ1-1 | TRBV6-1 | CASSGAPMNTKAFF
TRBJ2-2 | TRBV2 | CASSAGTGGGNTGELFF
TRBJ2-5 | TRBV5-5 | CASSESSGGFQETQYF